Listed here are 10 T cell receptor beta chains from one sample, sequenced in a study of blood T cell repertoires in COVID-19. Measured with immunoSEQ multiplex PCR; TCRdb has only the in-frame clones, and not every one. This sample has 65,000 to 75,000 clones, with about 81% found just once. Sequencing input: peripheral blood. The source is a man of 80 years or more with acute or convalescent COVID-19.

This rearrangement joins TRBV5-1 to TRBJ2-5; no reliable D call. This CDR3 has 12 residues. Trimming stripped 1 base from V and 2 bases from J, with 3 bases between. Germline V CDR1 and CDR2: SGHRS, YFSETQ. CDR3 in DNA: TGCGCCAGCAGCTTGATACAAGAGACCCAGTACTTC. As protein: CASSLIQETQYF.

J is TRBJ2-1 and V is TRBV3-1 (or the pseudogene TRBV3-2), with 7 bases fitting TRBD1. The CDR3 contains 12 residues. The junction had 3 bases not matched to a gene; V was cut back by 4 bases and J by 9 bases. The V gene's germline CDR1 is LGHDT and CDR2 YNNKEL (reference sequence). CDR3 sequence: CASSRQGSEQFF. The CDR3 DNA follows: TGTGCCAGCAGCCGACAGGGAAGTGAGCAGTTCTTC.

J is TRBJ2-7 and V is TRBV19; tentative D call: TRBD1 (6 bases). Germline loops: CDR1 LNHDA, CDR2 SQIVND (reference sequence). V lost 4 bases to trimming and J lost 1 base, with 11 bases between them. CDR3 size: 14 residues. The CDR3 DNA reads TGTGCCAGTAGTACCCGGGACACATCCTACGAGCAGTACTTC. Protein sequence: CASSTRDTSYEQYF.

The CDR3 is CASSQQGATEAFF. The CDR3 DNA follows: TGTGCCAGCAGCCAACAGGGGGCAACTGAAGCTTTCTTT. This chain joins TRBV6-4 and TRBJ1-1; TRBD1 agrees at 9 bases. The V gene end was trimmed by 6 bases and the J gene end by 5 bases; junction bases not matched to a gene: 4. CDR3 length: 13 amino acids. Germline assignment: CDR1 MRHNA and CDR2 SNTAGT.

The CDR3, as DNA: TGTGCCAGCAGTCGGGACAGGGGCTCTGGGGCCAACGTCCTGACTTTC. This sequence encodes CASSRDRGSGANVLTF. The chain links TRBV6-6 to TRBJ2-6; 10 bases fit TRBD1. CDR1 and CDR2 (germline): MNHNY, SVGAGI (reference sequence). After removal of 5 bases from V and 0 bases from J, the junction contained 1 base not matched to a gene. There are 16 residues in the CDR3.

The count of this clone is one. The chain has TRBV28 and TRBJ2-3; tentative D call: TRBD1 (6 bases). Germline V gene data show CDR1 as MDHEN and CDR2 as SYDVKM. CDR3 size: 15 residues. V gave up 4 bases and J gave up 2 bases, with 13 bases separating them. CDR3 in amino acids: CASSSTGDFTDTQYF. In DNA, the CDR3 is TGTGCCAGCAGTTCGACAGGAGATTTCACAGATACGCAGTATTTT. The variable domain in full, with the rest retrieved from reference TRBV28 and TRBJ2-3, is DVKVTQSSRYLVKRTGEKVFLECVQDMDHENMFWYRQDPGLGLRLIYFSYDVKMKEKGDIPEGYSVSREKKERFSLILESASTNQTSMYLCASSSTGDFTDTQYFGPGTRLTVL.

V is TRBV5-4 and J is TRBJ1-2; TRBD1 might be the D (6 bases). CDR1 and CDR2 (germline): SGHNT, YYREEE (reference sequence). V was shortened by 0 bases and J by 8 bases, with 11 bases between the two germline ends. The CDR3 length is 13 residues. CDR3 loop: CASSLETGMGYTF. CDR3 DNA: TGTGCCAGCAGCTTGGAGACAGGTATGGGCTACACCTTC.

This clone is a singleton in its sample. This chain links TRBV21-1 with TRBJ2-2; TRBD1, the table's D call, was not compared with the DNA. TRBV21-1 is a listed pseudogene. The CDR3 is 21 amino acids. This CDR3 reads CASSKDPGRRQGLAGDGELFF. As DNA, the CDR3 is TGTGCCAGCAGCAAAGACCCAGGAAGGCGACAGGGGCTCGCCGGGGACGGGGAGCTGTTTTTT.

The gene calls are TRBV2 and TRBJ1-2; D may be TRBD1 (5 bases). CDR3 length equals 14 residues. Germline values: CDR1 SNHLY, CDR2 FYNNEI. V dropped 8 bases and J dropped 6 bases, with 19 bases sitting between them. CDR3 amino acids: CASSNRQYADGYTF. The CDR3 DNA is TGTGCCAGCTCTAACAGGCAATACGCGGATGGCTACACCTTC.

V and J are TRBV11-2 and TRBJ2-7; 9 bases fit TRBD2. Germline V gene data show CDR1 as SGHAT and CDR2 as FQNNGV. The CDR3 length is 17 residues. V was clipped by 4 bases and J by 3 bases; unmatched bases: 13. CDR3 nucleotides: TGTGCCAGCAGCTCGGGGATTCGCGGGAGGGCCCTCTACGAGCAGTACTTC. This gives the protein CASSSGIRGRALYEQYF. The whole variable domain, filled in from reference TRBV11-2 and TRBJ2-7, reads EAGVAQSPRYKIIEKRQSVAFWCNPISGHATLYWYQQILGQGPKLLIQFQNNGVVDDSQLPKDRFSAERLKGVDSTLKIQPAKLEDSAVYLCASSSGIRGRALYEQYFGPGTRLTVT.